Here is one T cell receptor beta chain with its context. These data come from a study of blood T cell repertoires in COVID-19. Overall study context: Whether acute or convalescent, the COVID-19 samples came from the United States, Italy and Spain. PBMCs, B-cell-depleted T cells, or T cells were the source of the cDNA or gDNA that made up the material.

V was pared by 5 bases and J by 5 bases, with 3 bases of the junction left unmatched. The V gene's germline CDR1 is SGHTA and CDR2 FQGNSA. The CDR3 loop spans 14 amino acids. In the authors' methods: Amplified reference gene primers provided the basis for estimating nucleated cell counts. The assay was immunoSEQ multiplex PCR, and TCRdb's table has in-frame clones only and misses some. That table is the source of V, J and clone size, and D and trimming were worked out from the DNA. The sample lists 60,000 to 75,000 clones, around 86% occurring once. Source material: peripheral blood. The TCR was taken from a human donor in a cohort sampled during active COVID-19. The J gene is TRBJ2-7, the V gene TRBV7-2; TRBD2 aligns across 13 bases. CDR3 region: CASSPGTSGDEQYF. For the CDR3, the DNA is TGTGCCAGCAGCCCGGGGACTAGCGGGGACGAGCAGTACTTC.